There are many counts of the clone carrying this TCR beta chain. Its antigen remains unidentified. This entry comes from a study of read filtering for tumor transcriptome and immune sequencing. Study context: Patients were approximately 17 male and 11 to 15 female, mean age around 66 years, range 47 to 80.

Regarding the study as a whole: The sorted CD138-negative fraction was a mixed bone marrow immune population, not purified T cells. IR-seq and RNA-seq agreed better without single-read clonotypes. IR-seq captured clonotypes deeper and more reliably than RNA-seq.

Molecular barcoded adaptors covering alpha/delta and beta/gamma chains were used on 400 ng RNA. TCRdb fed the reads into MiXCR, producing one record per CDR3 protein. The sample records about 62,000 distinct CDR3 sequences, approximately 18% being singletons. This CDR3 contains 15 residues. V gave up 5 bases and J gave up 4 bases, with 15 bases separating them. The chain couples TRBV12-3 or TRBV12-4 to TRBJ1-3, with D tentatively TRBD1 (5 bases). Material: a population of CD138-negative cells sorted from bone marrow. The sequence was collected from a donor aged 40 or over with multiple myeloma. The CDR3: CASSPRSGYGNTIYF. The DNA for the CDR3 is TGTGCCAGCAGTCCCCGCTCAGGGTACGGAAACACCATATATTTT.